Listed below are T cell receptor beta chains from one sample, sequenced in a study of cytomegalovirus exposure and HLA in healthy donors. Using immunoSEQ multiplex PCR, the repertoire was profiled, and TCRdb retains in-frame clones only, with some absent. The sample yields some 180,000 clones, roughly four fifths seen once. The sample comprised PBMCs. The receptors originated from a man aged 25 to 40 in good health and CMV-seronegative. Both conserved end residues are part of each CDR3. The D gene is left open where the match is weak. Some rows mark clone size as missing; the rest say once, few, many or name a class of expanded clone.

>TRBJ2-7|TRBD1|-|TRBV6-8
CASPEGDRVREQYF
TGTGCCTCCCCCGAGGGGGACAGGGTTCGAGAGCAGTACTTC
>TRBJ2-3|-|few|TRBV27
CASSTLFSSHGTDTQYF
TGTGCCAGCAGTACCCTTTTTTCTAGCCATGGCACAGATACGCAGTATTTT
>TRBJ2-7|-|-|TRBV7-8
CASSWGGRYEQYF
TGTGCCAGCAGCTGGGGGGGCCGCTACGAGCAGTACTTC
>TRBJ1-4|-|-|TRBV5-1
CASRSKLTTNEKLFF
TGCGCCAGCAGATCAAAACTGACTACGAACGAAAAACTGTTTTTT
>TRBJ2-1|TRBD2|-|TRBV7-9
CASSLEMGTSGRGEQFF
TGTGCCAGCAGCTTAGAGATGGGGACTAGCGGGAGGGGTGAGCAGTTCTTC
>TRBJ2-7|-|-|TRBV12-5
CASGFMHSYARHEQYF
TGTGCTAGTGGTTTTATGCACTCCTATGCGAGGCACGAGCAGTACTTC
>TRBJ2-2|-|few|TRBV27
CASSKGSGVAGELFF
TGTGCCAGCAGTAAGGGCTCAGGGGTAGCCGGGGAGCTGTTTTTT
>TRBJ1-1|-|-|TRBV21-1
CASSKEGQGNTEAFF
TGTGCCAGCAGCAAGGAAGGACAGGGGAACACTGAAGCTTTCTTT
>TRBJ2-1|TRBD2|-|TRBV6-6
CASSYSSAGFDEQFF
TGTGCCAGCAGTTACTCTTCAGCGGGATTCGATGAGCAGTTCTTC
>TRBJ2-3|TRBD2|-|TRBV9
CASSVGLAGATDTQYF
TGTGCCAGCAGCGTGGGACTAGCGGGCGCCACGGATACGCAGTATTTT
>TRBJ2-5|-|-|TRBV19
CASSIAGLEETQYF
TGTGCCAGTAGTATTGCGGGACTCGAAGAGACCCAGTACTTC
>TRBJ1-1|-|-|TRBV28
CASSSYRENTEAFF
TGTGCCAGCAGTTCCTACAGGGAGAACACTGAAGCTTTCTTT
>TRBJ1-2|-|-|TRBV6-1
CASSEGGLSYGYTF
TGTGCCAGCAGTGAGGGGGGGCTAAGTTATGGCTACACCTTC
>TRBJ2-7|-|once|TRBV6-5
CASSYLTGLNNEQYF
TGTGCCAGCAGTTATCTTACAGGGCTGAATAACGAGCAGTACTTC
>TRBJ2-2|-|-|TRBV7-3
CASSLKRSGAANTGELFF
TGTGCCAGCAGCTTAAAAAGGTCCGGTGCGGCGAACACCGGGGAGCTGTTTTTT
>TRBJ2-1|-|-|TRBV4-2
CASSQGGLASSYNEQFF
TGTGCCAGCAGCCAAGGAGGTCTAGCATCCTCCTACAATGAGCAGTTCTTC
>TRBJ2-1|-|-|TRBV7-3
CASSFGWANEQFF
TGTGCCAGCAGCTTTGGCTGGGCCAATGAGCAGTTCTTC
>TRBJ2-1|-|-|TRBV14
CASSHPRSGYNEQFF
TGTGCCAGCAGCCATCCCCGGTCCGGTTACAATGAGCAGTTCTTC
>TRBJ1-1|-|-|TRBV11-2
CASSGRGSMNTEAFF
TGTGCCAGCAGCGGGAGGGGCAGCATGAACACTGAAGCTTTCTTT
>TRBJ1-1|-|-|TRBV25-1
CASSLGDTEAFF
TGTGCCAGCAGTTTAGGGGACACTGAAGCTTTCTTT
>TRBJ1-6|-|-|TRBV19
CASTRDTTNSPLHF
TGTGCCAGTACCAGGGACACGACCAATTCACCCCTCCACTTT
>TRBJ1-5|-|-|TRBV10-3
CAISADGGPQHF
TGTGCCATCAGCGCGGACGGGGGGCCCCAGCATTTT
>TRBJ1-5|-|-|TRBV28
CASSFGTGPQHF
TGTGCCAGCAGTTTTGGCACGGGGCCCCAGCATTTT
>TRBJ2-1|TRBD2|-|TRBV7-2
CASSSKTSGKDNEQFF
TGTGCCAGCAGCTCTAAGACTAGCGGGAAGGACAATGAGCAGTTCTTC
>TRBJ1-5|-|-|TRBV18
CASSPAQGNQPQHF
TGTGCCAGCTCACCGGCGCAGGGCAATCAGCCCCAGCATTTT
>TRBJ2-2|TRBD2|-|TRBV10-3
CAISESSPGGSAELFF
TGTGCCATCAGTGAGTCGAGTCCCGGGGGGTCGGCGGAGCTGTTTTTT
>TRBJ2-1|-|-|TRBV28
CASIGGANNEQFF
TGTGCCAGCATTGGGGGGGCTAACAATGAGCAGTTCTTC
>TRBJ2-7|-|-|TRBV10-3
CAISERSYEQYF
TGTGCCATCAGTGAGCGGTCGTACGAGCAGTACTTC
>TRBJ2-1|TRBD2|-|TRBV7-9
CASSSSGRAWNEQFF
TGTGCCAGCAGCTCTAGCGGGAGGGCCTGGAATGAGCAGTTCTTC
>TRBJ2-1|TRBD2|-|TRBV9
CASSVAGQRGYNEQFF
TGTGCCAGCAGCGTAGCCGGGCAGCGGGGTTACAATGAGCAGTTCTTC
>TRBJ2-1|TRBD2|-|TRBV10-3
CAINRLAGLTANEQFF
TGTGCCATCAATCGACTAGCGGGACTAACGGCAAATGAGCAGTTCTTC
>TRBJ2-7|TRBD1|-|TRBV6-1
CASSETTGGPYEQYF
TGTGCCAGCAGTGAAACTACAGGGGGCCCCTACGAGCAGTACTTC
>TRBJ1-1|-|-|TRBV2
CASQGRGTEAFF
TGTGCCAGCCAGGGGAGGGGCACTGAAGCTTTCTTT